Reported below is one TCR beta chain. The assay was immunoSEQ multiplex PCR, and TCRdb's table has in-frame clones only and misses some. The data show tens of thousands of clones, roughly 78% seen once. The data stem from a study of blood T cell repertoires in COVID-19. The overall study: Sample material is recorded as cDNA or gDNA derived from T cells, B-cell-depleted T cells, or PBMCs.

This clonotype originated in a woman older than 75 with acute or convalescent COVID-19. Sequencing was done on a sample of peripheral blood.

In nucleotides, the CDR3 is TGCGCCAGCAGTGGCGAGGGAAGGATCAAACTGTTTTTT. As protein: CASSGEGRIKLFF. The V and J genes are TRBV10-2 and TRBJ1-4; D is unresolved. The length of the CDR3 is 13 residues. Trimming shortened V by 4 bases and J by 11 bases, and 14 bases separated the two germline ends. From germline, CDR1 is WSHSY and CDR2 SAAADI.